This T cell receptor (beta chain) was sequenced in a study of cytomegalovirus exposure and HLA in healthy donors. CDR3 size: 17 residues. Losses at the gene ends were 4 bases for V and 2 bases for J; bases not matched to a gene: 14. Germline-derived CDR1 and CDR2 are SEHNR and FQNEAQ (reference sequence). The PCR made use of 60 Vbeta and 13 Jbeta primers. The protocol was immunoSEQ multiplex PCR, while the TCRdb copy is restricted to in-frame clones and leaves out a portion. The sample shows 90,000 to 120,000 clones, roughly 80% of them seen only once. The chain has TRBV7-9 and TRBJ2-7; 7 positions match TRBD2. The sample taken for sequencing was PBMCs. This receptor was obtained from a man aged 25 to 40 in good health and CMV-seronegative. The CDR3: CASSYDGGRGGPYEQYF. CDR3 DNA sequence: TGTGCCAGCAGCTACGACGGGGGGAGGGGTGGGCCCTACGAGCAGTACTTC.